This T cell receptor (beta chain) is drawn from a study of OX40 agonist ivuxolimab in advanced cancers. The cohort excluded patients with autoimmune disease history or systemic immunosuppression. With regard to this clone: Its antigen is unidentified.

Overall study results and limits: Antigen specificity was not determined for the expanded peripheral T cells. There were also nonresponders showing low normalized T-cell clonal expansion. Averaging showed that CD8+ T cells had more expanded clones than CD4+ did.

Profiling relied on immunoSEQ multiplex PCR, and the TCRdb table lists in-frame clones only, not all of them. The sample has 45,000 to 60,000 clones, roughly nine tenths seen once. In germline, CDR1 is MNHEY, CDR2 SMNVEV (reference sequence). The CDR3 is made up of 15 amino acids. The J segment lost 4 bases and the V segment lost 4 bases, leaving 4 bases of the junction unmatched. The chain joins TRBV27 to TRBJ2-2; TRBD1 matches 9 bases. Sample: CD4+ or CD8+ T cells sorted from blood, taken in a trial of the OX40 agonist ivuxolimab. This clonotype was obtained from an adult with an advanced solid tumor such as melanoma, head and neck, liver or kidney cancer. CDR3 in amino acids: CASSSYRGRTGELFF. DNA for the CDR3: TGTGCCAGCAGTTCTTACAGGGGGCGCACCGGGGAGCTGTTTTTT.